This TCR beta chain was identified during a study of control samples from healthy donors and cancer patients. This table comes from immunoSEQ multiplex PCR, and its TCRdb copy is limited to in-frame clones, with some not included. The data show about 150,000 clones, with approximately 94% seen just once and approximately 6.1% held by the top ten. CDR3 length: 15 residues. Germline V gene sequence: CDR1 SGHRS, CDR2 YFSETQ. The V end was cut by 4 bases, the J end by 0 bases, with 8 bases between. The chain links TRBV5-1 to TRBJ1-6, with D perhaps TRBD1 (5 bases). The sequence was collected from a man in his forties in good health. Sequences were obtained from blood. The CDR3 spells CASSRDGSYNSPLHF. The CDR3, as DNA: TGCGCCAGCAGCAGGGACGGCTCCTATAATTCACCCCTCCACTTT.